The 28 T cell receptor beta chains below come from one sample, sequenced in a study of T cells in Graves' hyperthyroidism and ophthalmopathy. RNA transcripts were the template for amplifying TCR beta CDR3 regions. Carried out on the TCR CDR3, a first-round RT-PCR used the HTBI primer set. TCRdb called the multiplex PCR reads again in MiXCR, with one record for every CDR3 protein. The sample has hundreds of thousands of distinct CDR3 sequences; 14% are singletons. Sequenced: blood. The receptors were gathered from a middle-aged woman with Graves' hyperthyroidism.

This clonotype was counted many times. The rearrangement joins TRBV5-1 to TRBJ2-1, with 12 bases lining up with TRBD2. This CDR3 has 16 residues. The V and J ends lost 4 bases and 7 bases, in that order; junction bases with no gene match: 9. CDR1 and CDR2 from the germline V gene are SGHRS and YFSETQ. CDR3 protein: CASSPPLAGGPNEQFF. For the CDR3, the DNA is TGCGCCAGCAGCCCCCCTCTAGCGGGAGGGCCGAATGAGCAGTTCTTC.

This clonotype was recorded many times. The V gene is TRBV20-1, the J gene TRBJ2-7, with 14 bases aligning to TRBD2. V trimming: 0 bases; J trimming: 1 base; junction bases outside the gene matches: 5. In germline, CDR1 is DFQATT, CDR2 SNEGSKA (reference sequence). The CDR3 is made up of 17 amino acids. The CDR3 nucleotides are TGCAGTGCTAGAGATGGGACTAGCGGGGGAGGTTCCTACGAGCAGTACTTC. As protein: CSARDGTSGGGSYEQYF.

This clonotype was picked up many times. As DNA, the CDR3 is TGTGCCAGCAGTTACGGGGTGAGCACTGAAGCTTTCTTT. Translating it yields CASSYGVSTEAFF. The chain couples TRBV6-2 or TRBV6-3 to TRBJ1-1; no reliable D call. CDR1 and CDR2 from the germline V gene are MNHEY and SVGEGT. Deletions cut 2 bases from V and 4 bases from J, with 8 bases between. CDR3 length: 13 amino acids.

This clonotype turned up a few times. The CDR3 protein is CASSLQGGKTDTQYF. The CDR3 nucleotides are TGTGCCAGCTCTCTTCAGGGAGGTAAAACAGATACGCAGTATTTT. The chain has TRBV18 and TRBJ2-3; tentative D call: TRBD2 (6 bases). CDR1 and CDR2 (germline): KGHSH, LQKENI. This CDR3 is 15 amino acids long. Trimming left V 6 bases short and J 3 bases short, with 16 bases between.

The V gene is TRBV19, the J gene TRBJ1-1; weak D call: TRBD1 (6 bases). Germline CDR1 and CDR2: LNHDA and SQIVND (reference sequence). Trimming stripped 6 bases from V and 7 bases from J, with 21 bases between. CDR3 size: 15 residues. CDR3 in DNA: TGTGCCAGTAGCTTTGGTACCCGGACAGCGGATGAAGCTTTCTTT. This translates into CASSFGTRTADEAFF. Combining the CDR3 with reference TRBV19 and TRBJ1-1 gives the whole variable domain DGGITQSPKYLFRKEGQNVTLSCEQNLNHDAMYWYRQDPGQGLRLIYYSQIVNDFQKGDIAEGYSVSREKKESFPLTVTSAQKNPTAFYLCASSFGTRTADEAFFGQGTRLTVV.

The chain employs TRBV11-2 and TRBJ1-4; D perhaps matches TRBD1 (5 bases). Germline V CDR1 and CDR2: SGHAT, FQNNGV. The CDR3 is made up of 15 amino acids. V was trimmed by 3 bases and J by 7 bases, leaving 15 bases between them. DNA of the CDR3: TGTGCCAGCAGCTTGTCCTCGGGGGGGTCTGAAAAACTGTTTTTT. Its translation is CASSLSSGGSEKLFF. The full variable domain, in which reference TRBV11-2 and TRBJ1-4 provide the parts outside the CDR3, is EAGVAQSPRYKIIEKRQSVAFWCNPISGHATLYWYQQILGQGPKLLIQFQNNGVVDDSQLPKDRFSAERLKGVDSTLKIQPAKLEDSAVYLCASSLSSGGSEKLFFGSGTQLSVL.

This clonotype was picked up a small number of times. The chain combines TRBV10-3 with TRBJ2-5; D remains ambiguous. V was cut by 4 bases and J by 5 bases, with 8 bases left in between. This CDR3 region has 12 residues. The germline CDR1 and CDR2 sequences are ENHRY and SYGVKD. The DNA of the CDR3 is TGTGCCATCAGTGTCGATTTGGAGACCCAGTACTTC. This translates into CAISVDLETQYF.

This clonotype was seen ten or more times. The V and J genes are TRBV7-2 and TRBJ1-3; D gene unclear. V lost 5 bases to trimming and J lost 0 bases, with 20 bases between them. The CDR3 sequence is 18 residues long. CDR1 is SGHTA and CDR2 is FQGNSA in the germline V gene. The DNA for the CDR3 is TGTGCCAGCAGCCCCGTTCCGGTTCTACTCAACTCTGGAAACACCATATATTTT. It codes for CASSPVPVLLNSGNTIYF.

The rearrangement joins TRBV28 to TRBJ2-1; 11 nucleotides agree with TRBD2. Germline CDR1 reads MDHEN; CDR2 reads SYDVKM. The CDR3 covers 17 residues. After removal of 6 bases from V and 8 bases from J, the junction contained 15 bases not matched to a gene. CDR3 protein: CASRSGLAGGRIYEQFF. DNA of the CDR3: TGTGCCAGCAGATCGGGGCTAGCGGGAGGCCGAATTTATGAGCAGTTCTTC. The variable domain in full, with the rest retrieved from reference TRBV28 and TRBJ2-1, is DVKVTQSSRYLVKRTGEKVFLECVQDMDHENMFWYRQDPGLGLRLIYFSYDVKMKEKGDIPEGYSVSREKKERFSLILESASTNQTSMYLCASRSGLAGGRIYEQFFGPGTRLTVL.

This clonotype was counted ten times or more. The chain carries TRBV30 and TRBJ2-7; D may correspond to TRBD1 or TRBD2 (5 bases each). Germline V gives CDR1 GTSNPN, CDR2 SVGIG (reference sequence). V shed 3 bases and J shed 4 bases, with 13 bases lying between them. The CDR3 has 13 residues. As DNA, the CDR3 is TGTGCCTGGAGGAGGGGACCAGGATACGAGCAGTACTTC. Its translation is CAWRRGPGYEQYF.

This clonotype was seen only a few times. This rearrangement joins TRBV10-3 to TRBJ2-5, with TRBD2 matching 10 bases. The CDR3 contains 15 residues. Trimming removed 11 bases from V and 5 bases from J; junction bases left unmatched: 14. The germline CDR1 and CDR2 sequences are ENHRY and SYGVKD. The CDR3 loop is CAVASGSFGGETQYF. DNA of the CDR3: TGTGCCGTCGCTAGCGGGAGCTTCGGGGGGGAGACCCAGTACTTC.

Ten or more counts support this clonotype. The chain couples TRBV7-2 to TRBJ1-2, with 7 bases aligning to TRBD1. V lost 5 bases and J lost 4; bases outside the gene matches: 10. Germline CDR1 reads SGHTA; CDR2 reads FQGNSA. The CDR3 runs 15 residues. This CDR3 is CASSQNRGIGYGYTF. CDR3 DNA sequence: TGTGCCAGCAGCCAGAACAGGGGCATAGGCTATGGCTACACCTTC.

The CDR3 coding sequence is TGCGCCAGCAGTCTCACAGGACAGTCCGCCGATGAGCAGTTCTTC. Translated, it gives CASSLTGQSADEQFF. This chain connects TRBV5-1 to TRBJ2-1, with D perhaps TRBD1 (6 bases). CDR3 length equals 15 residues. Trimming shortened V by 5 bases and J by 8 bases, and 20 bases separated the two germline ends. Germline-derived CDR1 and CDR2 are SGHRS and YFSETQ.

This clonotype was observed many times. The chain links TRBV28 to TRBJ2-3; 7 bases agree with TRBD1. The CDR3 is made up of 12 amino acids. CDR1 and CDR2 (germline): MDHEN, SYDVKM. V was pared by 9 bases and J by 5 bases, with 5 bases of the junction left unmatched. CDR3 DNA sequence: TGTGCCAGTCGGACAGGCGTAGATACGCAGTATTTT. This sequence encodes CASRTGVDTQYF. The entire variable domain, with the rest obtained from reference TRBV28 and TRBJ2-3, is as follows: DVKVTQSSRYLVKRTGEKVFLECVQDMDHENMFWYRQDPGLGLRLIYFSYDVKMKEKGDIPEGYSVSREKKERFSLILESASTNQTSMYLCASRTGVDTQYFGPGTRLTVL.

The genes are TRBV20-1 and TRBJ2-1; D unresolved. The CDR3 length is 11 residues. V was pared by 6 bases and J by 8 bases, with 11 bases between. CDR1 is DFQATT and CDR2 is SNEGSKA in the germline V gene (reference sequence). For the CDR3, the DNA is TGCAGTGCCGGCGTGATCGATGAGCAGTTCTTC. This translates into CSAGVIDEQFF.

This clonotype has ten or more counts. The gene calls are TRBV20-1 and TRBJ1-2; a possible D gene is TRBD1 (5 bases). Germline-derived CDR1 and CDR2 are DFQATT and SNEGSKA (reference sequence). V was trimmed by 3 bases and J by 2 bases, leaving 10 bases between them. The CDR3 is 13 amino acids. In nucleotides, the CDR3 is TGCAGTGCTAGGAGCAGGGAGAACTATGGCTACACCTTC. It codes for CSARSRENYGYTF.

This clonotype was detected ten times or more. The chain employs TRBV28 and TRBJ2-7; 7 bases agree with TRBD2. The CDR3 runs 14 residues. In germline, CDR1 is MDHEN, CDR2 SYDVKM. The trim removed 3 bases at V and 3 bases at J, leaving 5 bases unmatched. The CDR3 DNA is TGTGCCAGCAGTTTGGGGGGGGAGGGCTACGAGCAGTACTTC. Protein sequence: CASSLGGEGYEQYF.

This clonotype has at least ten counts. This chain joins TRBV9 and TRBJ2-3; D is unclear. The CDR3 covers 15 residues. CDR1 is SGDLS and CDR2 is YYNGEE in the germline V gene. Between the trimmed V and J ends, which lost 0 bases and 2 bases, there was a span of 10 bases. The CDR3 nucleotides are TGTGCCAGCAGCGTAGAGGCCGGACCCACAGATACGCAGTATTTT. Amino acids: CASSVEAGPTDTQYF.

The chain couples TRBV7-3 to TRBJ2-3; D unresolved. The V gene's germline CDR1 is SGHTA and CDR2 FQGTGA. The CDR3 loop spans 17 amino acids. The ends were cut back, 0 bases at V and 0 bases at J, with 13 bases in the middle. This CDR3 reads CASSLTFGPTSTDTQYF. CDR3 nucleotides: TGTGCCAGCAGCTTAACATTTGGGCCTACCAGCACAGATACGCAGTATTTT.

V and J are TRBV4-2 and TRBJ2-7; D is uncertain. Germline CDR1 reads LGHNA; CDR2 reads YNFKEQ. The CDR3 runs to 15 residues. V lost 5 bases, J lost 3 bases, and 17 bases lay in between. The CDR3 DNA is TGTGCCAGCAGCGAAGGGCTCAGCCTGGACTACGAGCAGTACTTC. It translates to CASSEGLSLDYEQYF.

Ten or more counts support this clonotype. This chain joins TRBV5-1 and TRBJ2-3; TRBD1 matches 7 bases. Germline lookup yields CDR1 SGHRS and CDR2 YFSETQ. Trimming took 0 bases from V and 4 from J; bases not matched to a gene: 8. The CDR3 runs to 16 residues. The CDR3 loop is CASSLADRVDADTQYF. CDR3 DNA: TGCGCCAGCAGCTTGGCCGACAGGGTGGATGCAGATACGCAGTATTTT.

This clonotype was observed many times. The V gene is TRBV7-2, the J gene TRBJ2-2; no definite D call. This CDR3 comprises 14 residues. V lost 0 bases, J lost 4 bases, and 6 bases lay in between. Germline V gene lookup returns CDR1 SGHTA and CDR2 FQGNSA. The CDR3 reads CASSLAFSTGELFF. In DNA, the CDR3 is TGTGCCAGCAGCTTAGCGTTCTCCACCGGGGAGCTGTTTTTT.

This clonotype was seen ten or more times. This chain connects TRBV28 to TRBJ2-7; D could derive from TRBD1 or TRBD2 (5 bases each). Germline CDR1 is MDHEN and CDR2 is SYDVKM. Between the trimmed V and J ends, which lost 3 bases and 2 bases, there was a span of 8 bases. The CDR3 totals 13 residues. For the CDR3, the DNA is TGTGCCAGCAGTTTCGAGGGGCCCTACGAGCAGTACTTC. Translated, it gives CASSFEGPYEQYF.

This clonotype was detected many times. This sequence joins TRBV30 and TRBJ2-4; tentatively, D is TRBD1 or TRBD2 (5 bases each). Deletions cut 0 bases from V and 9 bases from J, with 15 bases between. The CDR3 totals 14 residues. Germline CDR1 GTSNPN, CDR2 SVGIG (reference sequence). In DNA form, the CDR3 reads TGTGCCTGGAGTGTACCGCCTACTGGGGGCATTCAGTACTTC. Residues: CAWSVPPTGGIQYF.

This clonotype was seen repeatedly, ten times or more. The gene calls are TRBV11-2 and TRBJ2-2; TRBD1 aligns across 7 bases. The CDR3 length is 15 residues. CDR1 and CDR2 from the germline V gene are SGHAT and FQNNGV. Trimming took 4 bases from V and 8 from J; bases not matched to a gene: 10. CDR3 in amino acids: CASSWTPTGSGELFF. CDR3 nucleotides: TGTGCCAGCAGCTGGACCCCGACAGGGTCAGGGGAGCTGTTTTTT.

The gene calls are TRBV20-1 and TRBJ1-1; 10 nucleotides line up with TRBD1. The CDR3 is made up of 14 amino acids. Germline CDR1 DFQATT, CDR2 SNEGSKA (reference sequence). The junction had 4 bases not matched to a gene; V was cut back by 0 bases and J by 6 bases. The CDR3 coding sequence is TGCAGTGCTAGAGAGACAGGGGGCGCCCCTGAAGCTTTCTTT. It encodes CSARETGGAPEAFF.

The chain employs TRBV28 and TRBJ2-7, with 9 bases fitting TRBD1. Germline V gene sequence: CDR1 MDHEN, CDR2 SYDVKM. The V gene end was trimmed by 5 bases and the J gene end by 1 base; junction bases not matched to a gene: 9. The CDR3 spans 16 residues. The CDR3 nucleotides are TGTGCCAGCAGTCAACAGGGGGCCGGTAGATCCTACGAGCAGTACTTC. Protein: CASSQQGAGRSYEQYF.

The rearrangement joins TRBV20-1 to TRBJ2-7, with 14 bases identical to TRBD2. Unmatched junction bases numbered 4, after V lost 5 bases and J lost 4 bases. The CDR3 extends over 14 amino acids. In germline, CDR1 is DFQATT, CDR2 SNEGSKA (reference sequence). The CDR3 bases are TGCAGTGCTGGCCGGACTAGCGGGGGGTACGAGCAGTACTTC. As protein: CSAGRTSGGYEQYF.